Listed here is a single TCR beta chain. Its matching antigen is unknown. The data derive from a study of cytomegalovirus exposure and HLA in healthy donors. Study background: A preliminary data release comprised roughly 85 million unique TCRs obtained from HLA-typed donors. Among the 398 donors who were genotyped, around 77% fell in the genetic ancestry cluster that is associated with self-reported Caucasian donors. Study-level results: CMV serostatus stood as the only immune exposure information on hand. A list of more than 150 TCR beta chains associated with cytomegalovirus was given.

13 Jbeta primers and 60 Vbeta primers were used for the PCR. Clones were sequenced by immunoSEQ multiplex PCR, and TCRdb holds only the in-frame ones, with some missing. The sample includes 150,000 to 200,000 clones, around 79% of them seen just once. Germline assignment: CDR1 SGHTA and CDR2 FQGNSA. This CDR3 comprises 17 residues. The V gene end was trimmed by 1 base and the J gene end by 1 base; junction bases not matched to a gene: 6. The sample consisted of PBMCs. The TCR originated in a woman between 50 and 59 years old in good health and CMV-seronegative. J is TRBJ1-1 and V is TRBV7-2; TRBD1 matches at 10 bases. In nucleotides, the CDR3 is TGTGCCAGCAGCTTAGTGGGGACAGGGGCCCGGAACACTGAAGCTTTCTTT. It encodes CASSLVGTGARNTEAFF.